This TCR beta chain stems from a study of blood T cell repertoires in COVID-19. In the original analysis: Amplification from reference gene primers served as the basis for estimated nucleated cell counts. The repertoire was sequenced with immunoSEQ multiplex PCR; TCRdb's copy has only in-frame clones and lacks some. That table is the source of V, J and clone size, and D and trimming were worked out from the DNA. The data hold roughly 190,000 clones, with around nine tenths observed a single time. Germline assignment: CDR1 SQVTM and CDR2 ANQGSEA. With 3 bases removed from V and 6 bases from J, the gap between germline ends came to 17 bases. The CDR3 covers 14 residues.

Sequences were obtained from peripheral blood. This TCR came from a man between 65 and 85 years old with acute or convalescent COVID-19. J is TRBJ1-2 and V is TRBV29-1; D uncertain. The chain's CDR3 is CSVERPGAGNGYTF. Written as DNA, the CDR3 is TGCAGCGTTGAGAGACCAGGTGCGGGGAATGGCTACACCTTC. The full variable domain, in which reference TRBV29-1 and TRBJ1-2 provide the parts outside the CDR3, is SAVISQKPSRDICQRGTSLTIQCQVDSQVTMMFWYRQQPGQSLTLIATANQGSEATYESGFVIDKFPISRPNLTFSTLTVSNMSPEDSSIYLCSVERPGAGNGYTFGSGTRLTVV.